The present entry profiles one T cell receptor beta chain with its context. Repertoires were generated with immunoSEQ multiplex PCR, while TCRdb's copy carries only in-frame clones and drops some. The data show more than 350,000 clones, 89% seen once. V dropped 7 bases and J dropped 7; count of bases not matched to a gene: 24. CDR1 and CDR2 from the germline V gene are MRHNA and SNTAGT. There are 19 residues in the CDR3. These data belong to a study of blood T cell repertoires in COVID-19. Sequenced input: peripheral blood. The chain couples TRBV6-4 to TRBJ2-1; TRBD1 matches at 8 bases. The receptor was derived from a woman between 25 and 40 years old with COVID-19, enrolled during active disease. The CDR3 spells CASIFRDRQGERVKNEQFF. The CDR3 region has the DNA TGTGCCAGCATATTCCGGGACAGGCAGGGCGAGAGGGTAAAGAATGAGCAGTTCTTC.